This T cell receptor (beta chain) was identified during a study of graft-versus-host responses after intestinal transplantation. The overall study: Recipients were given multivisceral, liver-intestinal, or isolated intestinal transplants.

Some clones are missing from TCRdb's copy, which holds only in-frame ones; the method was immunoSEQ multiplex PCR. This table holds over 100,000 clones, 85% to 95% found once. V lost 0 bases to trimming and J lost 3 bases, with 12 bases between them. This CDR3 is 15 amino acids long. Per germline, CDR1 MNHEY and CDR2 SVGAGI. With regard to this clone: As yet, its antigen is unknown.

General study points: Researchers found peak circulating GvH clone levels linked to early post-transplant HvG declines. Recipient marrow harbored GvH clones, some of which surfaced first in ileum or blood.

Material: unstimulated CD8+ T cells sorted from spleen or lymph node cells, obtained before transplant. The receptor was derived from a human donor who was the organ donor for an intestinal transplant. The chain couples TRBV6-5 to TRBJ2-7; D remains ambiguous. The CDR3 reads CASSYSSQRFYEQYF. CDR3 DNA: TGTGCCAGCAGTTACTCGAGTCAGCGTTTCTACGAGCAGTACTTC.